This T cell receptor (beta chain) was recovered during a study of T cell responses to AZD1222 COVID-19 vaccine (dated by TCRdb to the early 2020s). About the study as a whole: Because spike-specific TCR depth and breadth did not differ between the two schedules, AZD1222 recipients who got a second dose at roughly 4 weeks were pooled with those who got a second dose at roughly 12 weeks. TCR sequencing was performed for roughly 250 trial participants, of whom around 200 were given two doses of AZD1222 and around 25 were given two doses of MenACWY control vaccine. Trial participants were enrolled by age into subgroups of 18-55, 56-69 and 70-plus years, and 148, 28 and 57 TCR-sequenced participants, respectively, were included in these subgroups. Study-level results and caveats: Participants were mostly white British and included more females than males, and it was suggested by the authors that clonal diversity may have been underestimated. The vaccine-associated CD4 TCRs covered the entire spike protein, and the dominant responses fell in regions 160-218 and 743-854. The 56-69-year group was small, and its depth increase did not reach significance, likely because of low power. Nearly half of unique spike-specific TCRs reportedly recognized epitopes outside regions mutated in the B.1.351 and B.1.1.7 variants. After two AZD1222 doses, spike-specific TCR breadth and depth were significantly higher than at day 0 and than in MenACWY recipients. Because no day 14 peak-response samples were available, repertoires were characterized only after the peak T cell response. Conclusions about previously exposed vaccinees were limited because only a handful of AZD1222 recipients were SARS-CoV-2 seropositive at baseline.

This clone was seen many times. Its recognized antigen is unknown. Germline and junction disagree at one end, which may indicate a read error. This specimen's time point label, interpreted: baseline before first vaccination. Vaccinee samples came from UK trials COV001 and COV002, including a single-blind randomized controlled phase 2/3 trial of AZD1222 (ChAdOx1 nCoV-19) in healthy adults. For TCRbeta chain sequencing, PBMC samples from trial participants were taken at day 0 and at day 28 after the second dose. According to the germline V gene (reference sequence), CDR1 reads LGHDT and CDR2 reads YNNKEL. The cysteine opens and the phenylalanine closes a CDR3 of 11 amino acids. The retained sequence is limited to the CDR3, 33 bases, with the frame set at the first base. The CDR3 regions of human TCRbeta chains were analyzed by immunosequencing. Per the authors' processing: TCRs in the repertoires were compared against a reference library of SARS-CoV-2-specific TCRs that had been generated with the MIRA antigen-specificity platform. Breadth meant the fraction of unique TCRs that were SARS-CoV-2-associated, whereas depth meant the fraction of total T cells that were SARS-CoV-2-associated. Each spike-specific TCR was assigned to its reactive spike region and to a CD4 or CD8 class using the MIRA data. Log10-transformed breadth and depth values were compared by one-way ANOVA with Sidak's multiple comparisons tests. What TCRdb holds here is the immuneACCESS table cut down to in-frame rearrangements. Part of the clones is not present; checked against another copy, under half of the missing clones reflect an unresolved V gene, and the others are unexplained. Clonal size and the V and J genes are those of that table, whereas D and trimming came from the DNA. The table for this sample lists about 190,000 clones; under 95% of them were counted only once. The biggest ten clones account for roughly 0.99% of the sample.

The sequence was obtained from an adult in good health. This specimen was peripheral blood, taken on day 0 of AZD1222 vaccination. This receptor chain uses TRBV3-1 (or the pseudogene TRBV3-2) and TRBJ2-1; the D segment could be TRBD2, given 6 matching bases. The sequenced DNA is TGTGCCAGCAGCCAGGGCGGGATTTCCCTCTTC. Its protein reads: CASSQGGISLF.